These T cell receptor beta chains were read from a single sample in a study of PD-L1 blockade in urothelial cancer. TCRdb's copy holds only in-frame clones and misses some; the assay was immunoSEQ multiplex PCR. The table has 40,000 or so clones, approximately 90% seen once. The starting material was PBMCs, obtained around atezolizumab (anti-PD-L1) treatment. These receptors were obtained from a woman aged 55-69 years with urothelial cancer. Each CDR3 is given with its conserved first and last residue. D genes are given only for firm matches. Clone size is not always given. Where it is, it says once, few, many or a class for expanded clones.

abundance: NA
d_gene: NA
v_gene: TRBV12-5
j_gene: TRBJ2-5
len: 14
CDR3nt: TGTGCTAGTGGTTTGGGCTCGGGTGCGGAGACCCAGTACTTC
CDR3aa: CASGLGSGAETQYF

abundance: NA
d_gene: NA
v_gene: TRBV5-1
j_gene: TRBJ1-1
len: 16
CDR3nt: TGCGCCAGCAGCTTGGAGTCAGGCCGCATGAACACTGAAGCTTTCTTT
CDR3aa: CASSLESGRMNTEAFF

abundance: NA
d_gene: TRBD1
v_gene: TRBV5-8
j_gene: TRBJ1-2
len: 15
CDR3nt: TGTGCCAGCAGCTTGACAAGACAGGGACACTATGGCTACACCTTC
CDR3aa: CASSLTRQGHYGYTF

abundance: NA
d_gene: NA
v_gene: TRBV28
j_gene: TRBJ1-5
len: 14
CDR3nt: TGTGCCAGCAGCAGCGCGGGAATCAATCAGCCCCAGCATTTT
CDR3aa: CASSSAGINQPQHF

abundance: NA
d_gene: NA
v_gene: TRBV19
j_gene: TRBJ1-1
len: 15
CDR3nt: TGTGCCAGTTGCCTGTCCGGAGGGTGGAACACTGAAGCTTTCTTT
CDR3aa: CASCLSGGWNTEAFF

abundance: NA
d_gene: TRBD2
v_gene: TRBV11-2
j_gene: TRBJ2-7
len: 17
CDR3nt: TGTGCCAGCAGCTTAGCTACCCTAGGCGGGAGATTCTACGAGCAGTACTTC
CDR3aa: CASSLATLGGRFYEQYF

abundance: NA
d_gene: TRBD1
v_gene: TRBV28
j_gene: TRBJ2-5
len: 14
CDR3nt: TGTGCCAGCAGGGAGACAGGGGGGCTTGAGACCCAGTACTTC
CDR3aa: CASRETGGLETQYF

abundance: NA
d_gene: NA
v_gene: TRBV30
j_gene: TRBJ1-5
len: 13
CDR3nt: TGTGCCTGGACGACCTCTCCAGGGGAGCCCCAGCATTTT
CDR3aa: CAWTTSPGEPQHF

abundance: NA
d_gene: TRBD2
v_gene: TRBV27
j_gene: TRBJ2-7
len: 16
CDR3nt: TGTGCCAGCAGATTAACCCGGGGGGGGCCGGGGTTCGAGCAGTACTTC
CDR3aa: CASRLTRGGPGFEQYF

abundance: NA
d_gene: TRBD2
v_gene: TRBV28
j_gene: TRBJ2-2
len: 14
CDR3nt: TGTGCCAGCAGTTTTTGGGGAGGGCCCGGGGAGCTGTTTTTT
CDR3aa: CASSFWGGPGELFF

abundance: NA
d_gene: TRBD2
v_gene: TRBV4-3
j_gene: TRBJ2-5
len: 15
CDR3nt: TGCGCCAGCAGCCAAGATCCTGATCTAGCGGGGACCCAGTACTTC
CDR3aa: CASSQDPDLAGTQYF

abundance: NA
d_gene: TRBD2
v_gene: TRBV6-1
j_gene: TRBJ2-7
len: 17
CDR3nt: TGTGCCAGCAGTGGTTGGACTGGCGGGGGGACCACCTACGAGCAGTACTTC
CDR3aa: CASSGWTGGGTTYEQYF

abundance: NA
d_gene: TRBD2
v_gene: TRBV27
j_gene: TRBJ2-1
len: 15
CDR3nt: TGTGCCAGCAGTTGGGCGGGGACTAGGGTGGTTGAGCAGTTCTTC
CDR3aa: CASSWAGTRVVEQFF

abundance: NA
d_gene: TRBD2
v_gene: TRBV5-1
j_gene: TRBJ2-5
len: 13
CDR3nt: TGCGCCAGCAGCTGGACTAGTCAGGAGACCCAGTACTTC
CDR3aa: CASSWTSQETQYF

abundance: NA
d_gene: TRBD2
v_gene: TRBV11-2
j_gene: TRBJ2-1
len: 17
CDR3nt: TGTGCCAGCAGCGACCAAACTCTAGCGGGAGGTTACAATGAGCAGTTCTTC
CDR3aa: CASSDQTLAGGYNEQFF

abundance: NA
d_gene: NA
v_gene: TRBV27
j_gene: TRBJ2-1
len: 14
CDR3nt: TGTGCCAGCAGTTTCAGGGGACGTTTAAATGAGCAGTTCTTC
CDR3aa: CASSFRGRLNEQFF

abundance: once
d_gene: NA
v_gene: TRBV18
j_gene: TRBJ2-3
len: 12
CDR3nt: TGTGCCAGCTCACTCGGGGAGGATACGCAGTATTTT
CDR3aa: CASSLGEDTQYF

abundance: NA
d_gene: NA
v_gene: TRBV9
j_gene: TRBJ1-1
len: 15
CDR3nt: TGTGCCAGCAGCGTAGCGGGAGCACTAAACACTGAAGCTTTCTTT
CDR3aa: CASSVAGALNTEAFF

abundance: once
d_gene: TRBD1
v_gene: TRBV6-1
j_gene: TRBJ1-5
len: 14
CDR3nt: TGTGCCAGCAGGTACAGGGGGCCGGGGCAGCCCCAGCATTTT
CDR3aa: CASRYRGPGQPQHF

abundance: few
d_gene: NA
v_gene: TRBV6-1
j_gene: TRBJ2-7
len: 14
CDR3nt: TGTGCCAGCAGTGTCGAGCGGGCCTCCTACGAGCAGTACTTC
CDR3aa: CASSVERASYEQYF

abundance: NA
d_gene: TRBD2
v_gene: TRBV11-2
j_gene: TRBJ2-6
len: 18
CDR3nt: TGTGCCAGCAGCTTAGGGTCCGCGGGAGGATCGGGGGCCAACGTCCTGACTTTC
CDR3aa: CASSLGSAGGSGANVLTF

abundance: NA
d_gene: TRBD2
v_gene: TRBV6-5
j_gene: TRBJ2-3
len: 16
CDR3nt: TGTGCCAGCAGTTACTCGCCGGGAGGGGGTCCAGATACGCAGTATTTT
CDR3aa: CASSYSPGGGPDTQYF

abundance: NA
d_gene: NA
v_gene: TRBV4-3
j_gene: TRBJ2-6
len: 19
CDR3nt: TGCGCCAGCAGCCAAGATAGGCAGGGCCCCTTCTCTGGGGCCAACGTCCTGACTTTC
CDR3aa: CASSQDRQGPFSGANVLTF

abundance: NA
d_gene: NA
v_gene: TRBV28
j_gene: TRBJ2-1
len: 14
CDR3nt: TGTGCCAGCAGTAAGGGGCGGGGCGGATATGAGCAGTTCTTC
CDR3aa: CASSKGRGGYEQFF

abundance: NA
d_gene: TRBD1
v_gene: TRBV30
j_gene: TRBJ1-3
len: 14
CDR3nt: TGTGCCTGGAACCGGGACAGGCGTGGAAACACCATATATTTT
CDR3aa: CAWNRDRRGNTIYF

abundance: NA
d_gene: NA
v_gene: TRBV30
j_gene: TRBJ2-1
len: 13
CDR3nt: TGTGCCTGGAGGGGTTGGAGTATGAATGAGCAGTTCTTC
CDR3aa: CAWRGWSMNEQFF

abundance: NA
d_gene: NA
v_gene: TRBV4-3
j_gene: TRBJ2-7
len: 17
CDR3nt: TGCGCCAGCAGCCATCCCTGGCGGCTAGCGACAACCTACGAGCAGTACTTC
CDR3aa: CASSHPWRLATTYEQYF

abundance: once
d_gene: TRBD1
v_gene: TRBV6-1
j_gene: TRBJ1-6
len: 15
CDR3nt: TGTGCCAGCAGACAGGGGGCCCGATATAATTCACCCCTCCACTTT
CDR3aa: CASRQGARYNSPLHF

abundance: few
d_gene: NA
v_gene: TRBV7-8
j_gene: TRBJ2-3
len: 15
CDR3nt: TGTGCCAGCAGCTTAGGAGGGGGAGGCACAGATACGCAGTATTTT
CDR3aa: CASSLGGGGTDTQYF

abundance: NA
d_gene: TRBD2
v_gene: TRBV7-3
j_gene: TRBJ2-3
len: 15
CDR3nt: TGTGCCAGCAGCTTACTAGGCGGGAGAGGAGATACGCAGTATTTT
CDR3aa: CASSLLGGRGDTQYF

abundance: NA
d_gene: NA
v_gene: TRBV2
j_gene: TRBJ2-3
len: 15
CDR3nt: TGTGCCAGCAAGGAGAGGGCTGTGTCCACAGATACGCAGTATTTT
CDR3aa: CASKERAVSTDTQYF

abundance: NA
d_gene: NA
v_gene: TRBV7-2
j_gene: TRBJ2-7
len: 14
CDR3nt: TGTGCCAGCAGCTTCCGGGACTCCTACTACGAGCAGTACTTC
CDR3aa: CASSFRDSYYEQYF

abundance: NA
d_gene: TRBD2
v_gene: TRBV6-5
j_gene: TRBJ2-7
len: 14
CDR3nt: TGTGCCAGCACCCCTACGCGGGAGTCCTACGAGCAGTACTTC
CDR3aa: CASTPTRESYEQYF

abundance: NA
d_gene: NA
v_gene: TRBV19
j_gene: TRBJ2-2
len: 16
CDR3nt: TGTGCCAGTAGTACCAAGCTAGCGTGGAACACCGGGGAGCTGTTTTTT
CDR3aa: CASSTKLAWNTGELFF

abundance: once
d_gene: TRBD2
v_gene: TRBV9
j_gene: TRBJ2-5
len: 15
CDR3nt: TGTGCCAGCAGCGTAGATAGGGGAGGGCTGGAGACCCAGTACTTC
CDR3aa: CASSVDRGGLETQYF

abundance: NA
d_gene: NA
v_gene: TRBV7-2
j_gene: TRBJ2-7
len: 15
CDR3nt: TGTGCCAGCAGCCTAACTTTCCACGCGGACTACGAGCAGTACTTC
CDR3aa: CASSLTFHADYEQYF

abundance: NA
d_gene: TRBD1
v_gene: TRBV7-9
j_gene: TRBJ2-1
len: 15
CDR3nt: TGTGCCAGCAGCTTAGTGGGACAGGGGAACAATGAGCAGTTCTTC
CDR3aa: CASSLVGQGNNEQFF

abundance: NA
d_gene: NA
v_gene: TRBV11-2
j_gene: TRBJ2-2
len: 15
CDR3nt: TGTGCCAGCAGCTTAGGGGGCCCGAACACCGGGGAGCTGTTTTTT
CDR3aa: CASSLGGPNTGELFF

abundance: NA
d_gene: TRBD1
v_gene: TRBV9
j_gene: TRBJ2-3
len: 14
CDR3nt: TGTGCCAGCAGCGTTACCGGACAGGGGAGTACGCAGTATTTT
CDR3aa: CASSVTGQGSTQYF

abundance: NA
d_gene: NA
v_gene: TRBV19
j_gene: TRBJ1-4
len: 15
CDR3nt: TGTGCCAGTAGTAGAAGGGGATCAGACAATGAAAAACTGTTTTTT
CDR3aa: CASSRRGSDNEKLFF

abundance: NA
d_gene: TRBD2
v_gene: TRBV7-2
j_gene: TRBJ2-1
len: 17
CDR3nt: TGTGCCAGCAGCTTAGGTGGCGGGAGCCCCATCGCCAATGAGCAGTTCTTC
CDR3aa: CASSLGGGSPIANEQFF

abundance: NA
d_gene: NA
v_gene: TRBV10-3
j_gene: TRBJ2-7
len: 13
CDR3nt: TGTGCCATCAGTGAAGCAGGGACCTACGAGCAGTACTTC
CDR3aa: CAISEAGTYEQYF

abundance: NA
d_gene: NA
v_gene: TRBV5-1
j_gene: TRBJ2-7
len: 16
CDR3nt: TGCGCCAGCAGCAGCCCGGAGGGAGCGTCCCCGTACGAGCAGTACTTC
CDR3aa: CASSSPEGASPYEQYF

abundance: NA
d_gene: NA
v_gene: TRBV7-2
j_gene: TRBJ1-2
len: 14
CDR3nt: TGTGCCAGCAGCTTAGTCGGACAGACGGGTGGCTACACCTTC
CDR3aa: CASSLVGQTGGYTF

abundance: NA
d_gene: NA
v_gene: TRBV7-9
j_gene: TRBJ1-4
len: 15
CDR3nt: TGTGCCAGCAGCTTAGCGACAGCAACTAATGAAAAACTGTTTTTT
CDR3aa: CASSLATATNEKLFF

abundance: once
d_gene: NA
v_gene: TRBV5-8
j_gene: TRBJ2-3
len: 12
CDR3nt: TGTGCCAGCAGCTGGGGGGCAGATACGCAGTATTTT
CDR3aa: CASSWGADTQYF

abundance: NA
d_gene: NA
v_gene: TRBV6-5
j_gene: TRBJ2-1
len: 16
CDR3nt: TGTGCCAGCAGTTACACTGGGACTCGAATAGGGAATGAGCAGTTCTTC
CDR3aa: CASSYTGTRIGNEQFF

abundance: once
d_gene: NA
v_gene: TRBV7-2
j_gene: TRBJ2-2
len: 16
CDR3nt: TGTGCCAGCAGTTTAAACCCCAGGGCGAACACCGGGGAGCTGTTTTTT
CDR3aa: CASSLNPRANTGELFF

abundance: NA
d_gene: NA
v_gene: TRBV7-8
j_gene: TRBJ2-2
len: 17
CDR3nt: TGTGCCAGCAGCGGTTTAGGTCAGGTGCCGAACACCGGGGAGCTGTTTTTT
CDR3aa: CASSGLGQVPNTGELFF

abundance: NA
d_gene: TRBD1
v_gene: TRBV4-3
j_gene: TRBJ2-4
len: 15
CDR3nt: TGCGCCAGCAGCCCGACAGGGATAGCCAAAAACATTCAGTACTTC
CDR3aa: CASSPTGIAKNIQYF

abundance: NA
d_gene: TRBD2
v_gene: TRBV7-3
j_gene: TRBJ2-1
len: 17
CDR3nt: TGTGCCAGCAGCCCCCGGACTAGCGGGCTTGGTGGGAATGAGCAGTTCTTC
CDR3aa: CASSPRTSGLGGNEQFF

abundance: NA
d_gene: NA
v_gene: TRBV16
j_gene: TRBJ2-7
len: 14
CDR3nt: TGTGCCAGCAGCCAGTACCGGGACTCCTACGAGCAGTACTTC
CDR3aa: CASSQYRDSYEQYF

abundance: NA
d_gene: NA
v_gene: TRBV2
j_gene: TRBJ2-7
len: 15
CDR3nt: TGTGCCAGCAGTGAATACCGGACTGGAGACTACGAGCAGTACTTC
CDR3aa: CASSEYRTGDYEQYF

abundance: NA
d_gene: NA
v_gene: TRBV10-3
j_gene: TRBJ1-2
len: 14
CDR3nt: TGTGCCATCAGTGAGGTCGGCAGGGAGGATGGCTACACCTTC
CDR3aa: CAISEVGREDGYTF

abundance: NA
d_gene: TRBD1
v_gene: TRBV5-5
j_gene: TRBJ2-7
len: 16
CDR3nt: TGTGCCAGCAGCTTGAGCGTCGGTCAGGGGGCTCGCGAGCAGTACTTC
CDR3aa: CASSLSVGQGAREQYF

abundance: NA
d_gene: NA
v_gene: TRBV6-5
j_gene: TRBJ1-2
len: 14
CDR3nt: TGTGCCAGCAGTTACTCGACCGGAGCCTATGGCTACACCTTC
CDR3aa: CASSYSTGAYGYTF

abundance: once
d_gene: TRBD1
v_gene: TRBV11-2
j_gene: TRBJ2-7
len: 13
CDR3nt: TGTGCCAGCAGCGGGGACAGTTTCTACGAGCAGTACTTC
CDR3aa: CASSGDSFYEQYF